Listed below are T cell receptor beta chains from one sample, sequenced in a study of beta chain features in type 1 diabetes. Produced via immunoSEQ multiplex PCR; TCRdb's table is partial and in-frame only. In the table there are roughly 340,000 clones, around 12% of which are singletons. Sequencing was done on a sample of naive CD4+ T cells from blood. Every receptor here comes from a woman under 30 with type 1 diabetes. Both conserved end residues are part of each CDR3. A D gene is named only where the DNA matches it firmly.

d_call,j_call,v_call,cdr3_aa
TRBD2,TRBJ2-6,TRBV4-3,CASSQDTLAGEYGANVLTF
.,TRBJ1-6,TRBV9,CASSVGSSYNSPLHF
TRBD1,TRBJ2-7,TRBV19,CASSLPGQSTYEQYF
.,TRBJ2-4,TRBV14,CASSQDGFWDIQYF
.,TRBJ1-2,TRBV7-9,CASSPTKRSTSDGYTF
.,TRBJ1-1,TRBV23-1,CASSQPRQNTEAFF
.,TRBJ1-1,TRBV19,CASTPFSSDGTEAFF
TRBD1,TRBJ1-1,TRBV2,CASSVEGAVTEAFF
.,TRBJ1-1,TRBV7-9,CASSLMTVPREAFF
TRBD2,TRBJ2-5,TRBV5-6,CASSLKLAGEETQYF
TRBD2,TRBJ2-3,TRBV9,CASSVSPGLGADTQYF
TRBD2,TRBJ2-1,TRBV4-2,CASSQVPAGGDNEQFF
.,TRBJ2-6,TRBV7-3,CASSLRGMSNVLTF
.,TRBJ1-2,TRBV28,CASSVEVERGYTF
.,TRBJ1-5,TRBV7-2,CASSLGQGNQPQHF
.,TRBJ2-7,TRBV6-4,CATSCTGQYF
.,TRBJ2-5,TRBV27,CASSLTGLETQYF
.,TRBJ1-2,TRBV11-2,CASSFRDTANYGYTF
.,TRBJ2-2,TRBV5-1,CASSLRRANTGELFF
.,TRBJ2-1,TRBV7-2,CASSRRGGATYNEQFF
TRBD2,TRBJ2-4,TRBV5-1,CASSFDERGQKNIQYF
.,TRBJ2-7,TRBV5-1,CASSPEAVLEQYF
TRBD1,TRBJ1-5,TRBV28,CASRRPGQGFQPQHF
TRBD1,TRBJ1-1,TRBV29-1,CSVVRGLNTEAFF
TRBD2,TRBJ2-2,TRBV18,CASSPRLAGTGELFF
TRBD1,TRBJ2-7,TRBV18,CASSPRTGPYEQYF
.,TRBJ1-2,TRBV9,CASSVVAGGGYTF
.,TRBJ2-7,TRBV11-3,CASSLVGGPNPYEQYF
TRBD1,TRBJ1-5,TRBV7-9,CASSLGQGQPQHF
TRBD1,TRBJ1-2,TRBV5-1,CASRPPYRGSNYGYTF
.,TRBJ1-4,TRBV7-9,CASSRGGKLFF
TRBD2,TRBJ2-3,TRBV4-3,CASSQVAGGRTDTQYF
.,TRBJ2-4,TRBV7-2,CASSSLTSVNIQYF
.,TRBJ2-5,TRBV7-8,CASSFTGTAETQYF
.,TRBJ2-5,TRBV5-4,CASSAPGVETQYF
TRBD2,TRBJ2-3,TRBV10-3,CAISEMTSGFADTQYF
.,TRBJ2-1,TRBV27,CASSLHSRRDEQFF
TRBD2,TRBJ2-1,TRBV4-3,CASSQDLAGGREQFF
.,TRBJ1-2,TRBV7-9,CASSLAGGYGYTF
.,TRBJ2-7,TRBV28,CASSLAIEAQYF
.,TRBJ1-5,TRBV18,CASSPRADQPQHF
TRBD2,TRBJ2-5,TRBV5-6,CASSLRLAGGETQYF
TRBD1,TRBJ1-5,TRBV19,CASTLLTGLNQPQHF
TRBD1,TRBJ2-2,TRBV2,CASRGTGRLTGELFF
.,TRBJ2-3,TRBV28,CASSLGGSTADTQYF
.,TRBJ2-5,TRBV27,CASSLKTGSWQTQYF
.,TRBJ1-1,TRBV7-2,CASSLREAFF